Described below is a single T cell receptor (beta chain) sequence and its context. What it binds is not known. The entry originates in a study of cytomegalovirus exposure and HLA in healthy donors. Study results and limitations: Through in vitro validation, three CMV-associated chains were shown to be specific for CMV antigens.

The assay was immunoSEQ multiplex PCR, and TCRdb's table has in-frame clones only and misses some. The data show about 170,000 clones, roughly 96% seen once. This CDR3 region has 16 residues. Trimming removed 2 bases from V and 0 bases from J, with 14 bases in between. The germline gives CDR1 SGHDT, CDR2 YYEEEE. This TCR was sampled from a young woman in good health and CMV-seronegative. Sequencing was performed on PBMCs. V is TRBV5-6 and J is TRBJ1-1, with D possibly TRBD1 on 6 matching bases. CDR3 in DNA: TGTGCCAGCAGCTTTCAAGGGGGAATGGTGAACACTGAAGCTTTCTTT. This encodes CASSFQGGMVNTEAFF.